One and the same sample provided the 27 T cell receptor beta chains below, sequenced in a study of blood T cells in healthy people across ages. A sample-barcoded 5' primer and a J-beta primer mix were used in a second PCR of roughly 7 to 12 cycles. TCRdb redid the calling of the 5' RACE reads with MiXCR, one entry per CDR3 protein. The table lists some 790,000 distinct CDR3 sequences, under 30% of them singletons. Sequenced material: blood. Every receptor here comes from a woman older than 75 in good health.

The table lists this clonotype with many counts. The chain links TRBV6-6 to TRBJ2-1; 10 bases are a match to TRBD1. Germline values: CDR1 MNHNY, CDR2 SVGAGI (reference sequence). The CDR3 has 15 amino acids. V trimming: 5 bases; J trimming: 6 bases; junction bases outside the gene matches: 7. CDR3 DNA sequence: TGTGCCAGCAGTGACCGGGACAGGGGAGGCAATGAGCAGTTCTTC. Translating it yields CASSDRDRGGNEQFF.

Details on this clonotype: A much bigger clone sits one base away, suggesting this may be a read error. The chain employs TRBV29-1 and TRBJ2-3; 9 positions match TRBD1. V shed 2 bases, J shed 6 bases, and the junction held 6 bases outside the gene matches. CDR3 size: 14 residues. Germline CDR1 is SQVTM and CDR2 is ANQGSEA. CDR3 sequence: CSVEWDRDPDTQYF. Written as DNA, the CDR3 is TGCAGCGTTGAATGGGACAGGGACCCCGATACGCAGTATTTT.

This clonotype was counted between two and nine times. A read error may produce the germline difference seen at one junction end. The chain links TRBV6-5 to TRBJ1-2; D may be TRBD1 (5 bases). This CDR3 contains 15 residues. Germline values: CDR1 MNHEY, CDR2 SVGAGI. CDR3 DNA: TGTGCCAGCAGCCCACTCAGGGAAGCTAACTATGGCTGCACCTTC. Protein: CASSPLREANYGCTF.

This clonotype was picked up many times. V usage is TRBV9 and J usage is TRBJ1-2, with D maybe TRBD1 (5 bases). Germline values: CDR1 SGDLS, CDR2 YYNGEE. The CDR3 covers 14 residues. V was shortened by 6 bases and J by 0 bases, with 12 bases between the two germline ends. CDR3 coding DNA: TGTGCCAGCACCTCGCAGGGAGCTAACTATGGCTACACCTTC. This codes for CASTSQGANYGYTF.

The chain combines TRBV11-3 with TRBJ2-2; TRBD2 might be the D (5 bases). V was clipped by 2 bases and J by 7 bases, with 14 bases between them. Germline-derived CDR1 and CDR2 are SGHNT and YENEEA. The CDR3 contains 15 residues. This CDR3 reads CASSLWSRDGGELFF. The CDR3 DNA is TGTGCCAGCAGCTTATGGTCTCGGGATGGCGGGGAGCTGTTTTTT.

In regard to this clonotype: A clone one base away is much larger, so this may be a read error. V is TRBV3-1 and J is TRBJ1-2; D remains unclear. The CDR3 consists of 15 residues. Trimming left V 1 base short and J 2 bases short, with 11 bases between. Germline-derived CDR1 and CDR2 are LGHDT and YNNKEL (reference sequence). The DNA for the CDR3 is TGTGCCAGCAGCCAAGGGAGTATAGGGAACTATGGCTACACCTTC. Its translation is CASSQGSIGNYGYTF.

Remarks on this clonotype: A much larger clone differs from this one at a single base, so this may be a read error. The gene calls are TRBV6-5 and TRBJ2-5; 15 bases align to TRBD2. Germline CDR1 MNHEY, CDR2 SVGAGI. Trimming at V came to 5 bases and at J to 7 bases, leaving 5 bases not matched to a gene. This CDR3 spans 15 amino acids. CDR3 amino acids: CASSRGTSGGMTQYF. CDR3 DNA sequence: TGTGCCAGCAGTCGTGGGACTAGCGGGGGGATGACCCAGTACTTC.

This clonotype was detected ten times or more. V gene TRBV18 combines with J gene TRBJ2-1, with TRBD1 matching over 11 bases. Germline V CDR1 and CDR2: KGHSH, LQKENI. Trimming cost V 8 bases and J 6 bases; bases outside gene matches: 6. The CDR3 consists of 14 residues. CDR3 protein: CASSPGTGGNEQFF. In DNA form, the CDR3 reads TGTGCCAGCAGCCCCGGGACAGGGGGCAATGAGCAGTTCTTC.

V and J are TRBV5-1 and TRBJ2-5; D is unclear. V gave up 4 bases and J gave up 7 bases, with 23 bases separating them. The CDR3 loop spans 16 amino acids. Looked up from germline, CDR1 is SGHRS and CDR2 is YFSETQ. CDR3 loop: CASSLVDGYGKGTQYF. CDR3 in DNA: TGCGCCAGCAGCCTCGTGGATGGGTACGGTAAAGGGACCCAGTACTTC.

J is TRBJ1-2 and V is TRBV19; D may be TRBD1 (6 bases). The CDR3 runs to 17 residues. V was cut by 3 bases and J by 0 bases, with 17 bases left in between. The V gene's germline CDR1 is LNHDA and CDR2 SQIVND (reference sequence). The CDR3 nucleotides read TGTGCCAGTAGTATTGGATACGAGGGGGTAGCTAACTATGGCTACACCTTC. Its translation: CASSIGYEGVANYGYTF.

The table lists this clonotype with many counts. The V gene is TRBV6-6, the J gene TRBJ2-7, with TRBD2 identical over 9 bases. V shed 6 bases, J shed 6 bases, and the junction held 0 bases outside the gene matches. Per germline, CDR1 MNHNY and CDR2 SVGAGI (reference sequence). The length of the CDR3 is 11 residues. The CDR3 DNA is TGTGCCAGCAGGACTAGCGGCGAGCAGTACTTC. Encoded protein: CASRTSGEQYF.

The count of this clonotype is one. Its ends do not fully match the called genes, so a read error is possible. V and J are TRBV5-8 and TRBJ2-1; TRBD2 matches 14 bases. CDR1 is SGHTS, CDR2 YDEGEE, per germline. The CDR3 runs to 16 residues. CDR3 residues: CASSVTSGGVYSEQFF. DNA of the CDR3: TGTGCCAGCAGCGTGACTAGCGGGGGGGTCTACAGTGAGCAGTTCTTC.

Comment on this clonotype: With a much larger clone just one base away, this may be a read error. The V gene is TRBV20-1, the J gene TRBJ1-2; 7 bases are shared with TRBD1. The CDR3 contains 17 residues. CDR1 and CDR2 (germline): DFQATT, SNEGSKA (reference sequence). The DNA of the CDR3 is TGCAGTACTAGGAAAGGGGGCGCGGGTGCTATGGGCTATGGCTACACCTTC. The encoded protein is CSTRKGGAGAMGYGYTF.

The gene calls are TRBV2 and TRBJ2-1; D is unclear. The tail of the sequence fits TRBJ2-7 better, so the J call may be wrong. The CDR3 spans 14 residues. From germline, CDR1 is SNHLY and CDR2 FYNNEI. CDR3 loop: CASSPGFSYNEQYF. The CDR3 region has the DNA TGTGCCAGCAGCCCCGGATTCTCCTACAATGAGCAGTACTTC.

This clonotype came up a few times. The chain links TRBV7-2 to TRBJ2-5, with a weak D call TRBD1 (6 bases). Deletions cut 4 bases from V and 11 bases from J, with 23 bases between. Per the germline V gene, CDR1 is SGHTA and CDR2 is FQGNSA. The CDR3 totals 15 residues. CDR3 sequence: CASSSEWGPNNEQYF. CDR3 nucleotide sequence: TGTGCCAGCAGCTCAGAATGGGGGCCGAACAATGAGCAGTACTTC.

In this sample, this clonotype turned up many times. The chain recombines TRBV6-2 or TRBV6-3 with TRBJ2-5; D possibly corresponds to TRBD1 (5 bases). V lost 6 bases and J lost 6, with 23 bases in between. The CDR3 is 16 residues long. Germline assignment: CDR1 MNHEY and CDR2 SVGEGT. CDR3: CASSNPTVVDRKTQYF. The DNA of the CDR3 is TGTGCCAGCAGCAACCCGACAGTGGTCGATCGAAAGACCCAGTACTTC.

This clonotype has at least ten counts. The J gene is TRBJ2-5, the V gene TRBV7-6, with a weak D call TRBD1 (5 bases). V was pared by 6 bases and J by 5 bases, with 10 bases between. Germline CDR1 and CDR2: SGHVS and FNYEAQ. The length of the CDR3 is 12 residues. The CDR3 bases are TGTGCCAGCAGTATCCACAGGGAGACCCAGTACTTC. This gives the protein CASSIHRETQYF.

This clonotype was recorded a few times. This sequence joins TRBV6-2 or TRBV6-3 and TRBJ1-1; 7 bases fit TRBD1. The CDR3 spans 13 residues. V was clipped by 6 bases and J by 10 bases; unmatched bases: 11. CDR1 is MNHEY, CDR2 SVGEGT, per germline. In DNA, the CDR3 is TGTGCCAGCAGGGGGACAGCTACACAAGGAGCTTTCTTT. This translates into CASRGTATQGAFF.

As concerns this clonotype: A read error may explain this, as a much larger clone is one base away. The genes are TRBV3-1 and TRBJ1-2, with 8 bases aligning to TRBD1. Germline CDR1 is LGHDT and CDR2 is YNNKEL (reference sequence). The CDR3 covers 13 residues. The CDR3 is CAGSQYDRGLYTF. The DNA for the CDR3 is TGTGCCGGCAGCCAATACGACAGGGGTCTCTACACCTTC.

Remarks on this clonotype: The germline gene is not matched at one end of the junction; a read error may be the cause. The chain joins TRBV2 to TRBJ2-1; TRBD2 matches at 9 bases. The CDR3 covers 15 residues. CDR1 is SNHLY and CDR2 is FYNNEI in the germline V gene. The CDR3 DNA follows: TGTGCCAGCGCCAGGTTAGCGGGGGCCTATAATGAGCAGTTCTTC. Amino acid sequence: CASARLAGAYNEQFF. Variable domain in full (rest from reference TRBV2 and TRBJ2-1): EPEVTQTPSHQVTQMGQEVILRCVPISNHLYFYWYRQILGQKVEFLVSFYNNEISEKSEIFDDQFSVERPDGSNFTLKIRSTKLEDSAMYFCASARLAGAYNEQFFGPGTRLTVL.

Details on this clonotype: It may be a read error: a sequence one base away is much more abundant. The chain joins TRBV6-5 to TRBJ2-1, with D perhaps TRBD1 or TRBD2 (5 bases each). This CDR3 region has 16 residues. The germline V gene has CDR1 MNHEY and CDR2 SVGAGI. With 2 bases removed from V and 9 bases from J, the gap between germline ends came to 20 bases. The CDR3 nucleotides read TGTGCCAGCAGTTACAGGCGGACCTCTCCGAGGGGTGAGCAGTTCTTC. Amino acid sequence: CASSYRRTSPRGEQFF.

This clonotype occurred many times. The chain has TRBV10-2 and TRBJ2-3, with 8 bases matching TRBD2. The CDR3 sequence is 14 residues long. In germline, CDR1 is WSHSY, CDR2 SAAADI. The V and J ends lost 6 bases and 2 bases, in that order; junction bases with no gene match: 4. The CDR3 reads CASRRGALTDTQYF. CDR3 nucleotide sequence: TGCGCCAGCAGGCGGGGGGCCCTCACAGATACGCAGTATTTT.

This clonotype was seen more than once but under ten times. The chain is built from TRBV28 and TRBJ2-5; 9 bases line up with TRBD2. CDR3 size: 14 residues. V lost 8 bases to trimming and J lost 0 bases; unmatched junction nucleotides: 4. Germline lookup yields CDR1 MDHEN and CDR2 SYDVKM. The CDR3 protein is CASQGGGDQETQYF. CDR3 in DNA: TGTGCCAGCCAAGGCGGGGGGGACCAAGAGACCCAGTACTTC. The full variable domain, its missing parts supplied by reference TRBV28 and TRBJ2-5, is DVKVTQSSRYLVKRTGEKVFLECVQDMDHENMFWYRQDPGLGLRLIYFSYDVKMKEKGDIPEGYSVSREKKERFSLILESASTNQTSMYLCASQGGGDQETQYFGPGTRLLVL.

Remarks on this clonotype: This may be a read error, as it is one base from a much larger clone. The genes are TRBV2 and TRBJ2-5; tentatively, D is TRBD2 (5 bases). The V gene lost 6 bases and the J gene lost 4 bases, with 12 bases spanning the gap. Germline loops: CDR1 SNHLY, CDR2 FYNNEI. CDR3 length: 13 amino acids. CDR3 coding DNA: TGTGCCAGCAGGGTCGGGAATGGAGAGACCCAGTACTTC. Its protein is CASRVGNGETQYF.

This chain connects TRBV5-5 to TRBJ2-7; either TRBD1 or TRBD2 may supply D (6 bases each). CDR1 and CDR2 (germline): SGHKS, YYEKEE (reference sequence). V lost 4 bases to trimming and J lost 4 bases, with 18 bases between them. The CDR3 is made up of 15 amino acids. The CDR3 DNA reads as TGTGCCAGCAGCGGGGGGTTAGGGGGTCGGTACGAGCAGTACTTC. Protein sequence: CASSGGLGGRYEQYF.

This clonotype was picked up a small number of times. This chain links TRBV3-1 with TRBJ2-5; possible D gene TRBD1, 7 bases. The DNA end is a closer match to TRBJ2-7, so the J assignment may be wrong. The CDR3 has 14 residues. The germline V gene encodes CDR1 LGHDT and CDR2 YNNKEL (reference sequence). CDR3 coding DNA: TGTGCCAGCAGCCCGGGGGACAGTCAGGCCGAGCAGTACTTC. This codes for CASSPGDSQAEQYF.

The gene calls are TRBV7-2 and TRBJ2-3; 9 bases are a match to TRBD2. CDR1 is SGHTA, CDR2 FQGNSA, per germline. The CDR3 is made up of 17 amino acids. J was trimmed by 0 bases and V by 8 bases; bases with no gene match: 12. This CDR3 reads CASAALAGPLSTDTQYF. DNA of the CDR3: TGTGCCAGCGCGGCGCTAGCGGGACCTCTTAGCACAGATACGCAGTATTTT.